The 18 T cell receptor beta chains below all came from one sample that was sequenced in a study of T cell repertoires in cytomegalovirus infection. In TCRdb, the reads were re-called with MiXCR into one record per CDR3 protein. The sample lists more than 200,000 distinct CDR3 sequences; approximately 9.1% were seen once. The sequencing sample was made of PBMCs. The receptor source for this set is a human donor in good health (CMV status not recorded). Some clones in this sample may be carry-over from other donors' samples.

This clonotype was detected many times. V is TRBV4-1 and J is TRBJ2-6; perhaps TRBD1 as D (6 bases). The germline V gene encodes CDR1 MGHRA and CDR2 YSYEKL. This CDR3 has 15 amino acids. V lost 1 base, J lost 4 bases, and 8 bases lay in between. CDR3 nucleotides: TGCGCCAGCAGCCAAGCAGGGGCCGGGGCCAACGTCCTGACTTTC. It codes for CASSQAGAGANVLTF.

The rearrangement joins TRBV12-3 or TRBV12-4 to TRBJ2-1, with D unresolved. With 2 bases removed from V and 10 bases from J, the gap between germline ends came to 9 bases. CDR3 length: 12 residues. The DNA for the CDR3 is TGTGCCAGCAGTTTATTCAGGTGGGAGCAGTTCTTC. Residues: CASSLFRWEQFF.

This clonotype came up many times. The chain joins TRBV7-2 to TRBJ2-2, with unresolved D. CDR1 and CDR2 from the germline V gene are SGHTA and FQGNSA. The CDR3 contains 15 residues. V lost 5 bases and J lost 5, with 15 bases in between. The CDR3 sequence is CASSKRTGSTGELFF. The CDR3 DNA sequence: TGTGCCAGCAGCAAACGGACCGGATCGACCGGGGAGCTGTTTTTT. The entire variable domain, with the rest obtained from reference TRBV7-2 and TRBJ2-2, is as follows: GAGVSQSPSNKVTEKGKDVELRCDPISGHTALYWYRQSLGQGLEFLIYFQGNSAPDKSGLPSDRFSAERTGGSVSTLTIQRTQQEDSAVYLCASSKRTGSTGELFFGEGSRLTVL.

The chain has TRBV28 and TRBJ1-2; D not resolved. Germline-derived CDR1 and CDR2 are MDHEN and SYDVKM. The length of the CDR3 is 15 residues. The V gene lost 2 bases and the J gene lost 0 bases, with 10 bases spanning the gap. CDR3 loop: CASSLETSTNYGYTF. The DNA of the CDR3 is TGTGCCAGCAGTTTAGAGACATCGACTAACTATGGCTACACCTTC.

This clonotype was seen many times. The V call is TRBV7-6, the J call TRBJ2-6, with D unresolved. In germline, CDR1 is SGHVS, CDR2 FNYEAQ. V shed 5 bases and J shed 1 base, with 9 bases lying between them. The CDR3 extends over 15 amino acids. CDR3 in DNA: TGTGCCAGCAGCGCCTCAGTATCTGGGGCCAACGTCCTGACTTTC. Its translation: CASSASVSGANVLTF.

This clonotype has only a few counts. V and J are TRBV12-5 and TRBJ1-1; no firm D call. Deletions cut 4 bases from V and 0 bases from J, with 6 bases between. The CDR3 sequence is 13 residues long. Germline V CDR1 and CDR2: LGHNT, FRNRAP. DNA of the CDR3: TGTGCTAGTGGTTCCGTGTTGAACACTGAAGCTTTCTTT. Its translation: CASGSVLNTEAFF.

This clonotype was counted ten times or more. The chain recombines TRBV7-2 with TRBJ2-7; a possible D gene is TRBD2 (8 bases). This CDR3 spans 14 amino acids. Germline CDR1 is SGHTA and CDR2 is FQGNSA. V lost 5 bases and J 8 bases, leaving 19 bases between the germline ends. The CDR3 nucleotides are TGTGCCAGCAGCCGGGGGGGGACAGAGAGTCAGCAGTACTTC. It encodes CASSRGGTESQQYF.

This clonotype was seen ten or more times. The chain couples TRBV7-9 to TRBJ2-5; the D is unclear. The germline V and J ends were trimmed by 4 bases and 7 bases, with 16 bases remaining between them. The CDR3 spans 14 residues. Germline V CDR1 and CDR2: SEHNR, FQNEAQ (reference sequence). CDR3 DNA sequence: TGTGCCAGCAGCTCCCCCAACGGCGCAGGGACCCAGTACTTC. Protein sequence: CASSSPNGAGTQYF.

This chain joins TRBV29-1 and TRBJ2-3, with 13 bases identical to TRBD2. J gave up 5 bases and V 5 bases, and 4 bases lay outside the gene matches. The germline CDR1 and CDR2 sequences are SQVTM and ANQGSEA. The CDR3 consists of 14 residues. The CDR3 DNA is TGCAGCGTTTCACTAGCGGGGGGGCGAGATACGCAGTATTTT. It specifies CSVSLAGGRDTQYF.

This clonotype was seen at least ten times. This chain links TRBV7-2 with TRBJ2-2; 10 bases map to TRBD2. The CDR3 sequence is 20 residues long. Germline V gene sequence: CDR1 SGHTA, CDR2 FQGNSA. V lost 2 bases and J lost 3; bases outside the gene matches: 15. CDR3 in amino acids: CASSLSGRERGGIHTGELFF. The CDR3 DNA reads as TGTGCCAGCAGCTTATCCGGTCGGGAGCGGGGGGGCATTCACACCGGGGAGCTGTTTTTT.

This chain uses TRBV5-6 with TRBJ2-2, with 7 bases aligning to TRBD2. V dropped 4 bases and J dropped 0; count of bases not matched to a gene: 12. Per the germline V gene, CDR1 is SGHDT and CDR2 is YYEEEE. The CDR3 consists of 18 residues. The CDR3 loop is CASSITGGSLTNTGELFF. In DNA form, the CDR3 reads TGTGCCAGCAGCATAACGGGGGGATCACTGACGAACACCGGGGAGCTGTTTTTT.

The chain couples TRBV6-6 to TRBJ2-5; the match to TRBD2 covers 14 bases. Trimming cost V 5 bases and J 4 bases; bases outside gene matches: 9. This CDR3 comprises 17 residues. CDR1 MNHNY and CDR2 SVGAGI come from the germline V gene (reference sequence). The CDR3 reads CASSGTSGSGLGETQYF. As DNA, the CDR3 is TGTGCCAGCAGTGGGACTAGCGGGAGCGGTTTAGGAGAGACCCAGTACTTC.

The V and J genes are TRBV6-2 or TRBV6-3 and TRBJ2-1; 10 nucleotides align to TRBD2. J gave up 0 bases and V 7 bases, and 9 bases lay outside the gene matches. This CDR3 is 17 amino acids long. Germline CDR1 MNHEY, CDR2 SVGEGT. CDR3 DNA: TGTGCCAGCATCAAAGGTCCTAGCGGGAGCTCCTACAATGAGCAGTTCTTC. Its translation: CASIKGPSGSSYNEQFF.

V gene TRBV15 combines with J gene TRBJ1-4; 7 bases map to TRBD1. Germline V gene lookup returns CDR1 LNHNV and CDR2 YYDKDF (reference sequence). The V gene end was trimmed by 0 bases and the J gene end by 8 bases; junction bases not matched to a gene: 15. The CDR3 sequence is 18 residues long. For the CDR3, the DNA is TGTGCCACCAGCAGAGACCCTGCTTTACAGGGGTTTTACGAAAAACTGTTTTTT. Amino acids: CATSRDPALQGFYEKLFF.

Many counts were recorded for this clonotype. J is TRBJ1-1 and V is TRBV7-6; TRBD1 agrees at 9 bases. The CDR3 covers 16 residues. The V segment lost 2 bases and the J segment 4 bases; nucleotides outside the gene matches: 8. Germline assignment: CDR1 SGHVS and CDR2 FNYEAQ. CDR3 DNA sequence: TGTGCCAGCAGCTTATACCTCGGGACAGGGATCACTGAAGCTTTCTTT. It is translated as CASSLYLGTGITEAFF.

This clonotype has a count of ten or more. J is TRBJ2-7 and V is TRBV24-1, with a tentative D call TRBD1 (6 bases). This CDR3 spans 14 amino acids. Germline V lookup: CDR1 KGHDR, CDR2 SFDVKD. V lost 5 bases and J 2 bases, leaving 12 bases between the germline ends. CDR3 DNA sequence: TGTGCCACCAGTGGTACAACAGGGCCCTACGAGCAGTACTTC. Translated: CATSGTTGPYEQYF.

This clonotype was seen at least ten times. J is TRBJ2-1 and V is TRBV7-2; TRBD2 aligns across 12 bases. Trimming at V came to 5 bases and at J to 6 bases, leaving 5 bases not matched to a gene. The CDR3 runs to 15 residues. The germline V gene encodes CDR1 SGHTA and CDR2 FQGNSA. CDR3 sequence: CASSRLAGALNEQFF. CDR3 nucleotide sequence: TGTGCCAGCAGCAGACTAGCGGGAGCGCTCAATGAGCAGTTCTTC.

This clonotype was seen many times. The V gene is TRBV7-6, the J gene TRBJ2-5; weak D call: TRBD2 (6 bases). In germline, CDR1 is SGHVS, CDR2 FNYEAQ. This CDR3 has 13 residues. Trimming pared 5 bases from V and 5 bases from J, leaving 12 bases between. The CDR3 protein is CASSMGLSETQYF. The DNA for the CDR3 is TGTGCCAGCAGCATGGGACTTTCGGAGACCCAGTACTTC.